This TCR beta chain was retrieved from a study of T cells in Graves' hyperthyroidism and ophthalmopathy. Amplification yielded TCR beta CDR3 regions, with RNA transcripts as the source. First-round RT-PCR with HTBI primers amplified the TCR CDR3 region. TCRdb passed the multiplex PCR reads through MiXCR, listing each CDR3 protein once. This sample has about 380,000 distinct CDR3 sequences, with roughly 13% found just once. A patient was excluded if there was uncontrolled infection, other autoimmune disease, pregnancy or lactation. Germline assignment: CDR1 SQVTM and CDR2 ANQGSEA. The ends were cut back, 6 bases at V and 0 bases at J, with 12 bases in the middle. The CDR3 extends over 13 amino acids.

The V gene is TRBV29-1, the J gene TRBJ2-7, with D unclear. Sequenced material: blood. The sequence was obtained from a man younger than 40 with Graves' hyperthyroidism that later progressed to Graves' ophthalmopathy. The CDR3 coding sequence is TGCAGCGTGATCCTCACGGTCTCCTACGAGCAGTACTTC. Translated: CSVILTVSYEQYF.